This T cell receptor beta chain was identified during a study of blood T cell repertoires in COVID-19. Turning to the study itself: Samples representing acute and convalescent COVID-19 were sourced from the United States, Italy and Spain. T cells, B-cell-depleted T cells, or PBMCs provided the cDNA or gDNA that served as material.

The germline CDR1 and CDR2 sequences are MRHNA and SNTAGT. Deletions cut 5 bases from V and 4 bases from J, with 12 bases between. The CDR3 covers 14 residues. In the study's own analysis: Counts of nucleated cells, estimated from reference gene primer amplification, were obtained. TCRdb's table, derived via immunoSEQ multiplex PCR, lists solely in-frame clones and lacks some. V and J calls and clone size are given by that table; D and trimming were obtained from the DNA. The data hold approximately 300,000 clones, with 90% observed a single time. This receptor was taken from a woman in her twenties or thirties with COVID-19, enrolled during active disease. This rearrangement joins TRBV6-4 to TRBJ2-1, with a tentative D call TRBD1 (6 bases). The sequenced sample was peripheral blood. CDR3 loop: CASSITGQYNEQFF. In DNA form, the CDR3 reads TGTGCCAGCAGTATAACAGGGCAGTACAATGAGCAGTTCTTC.